This TCR beta chain emerged from a study of blood T cell repertoires in COVID-19. Background on the study: Some COVID-19 samples were acute and others convalescent; all came from the United States, Italy and Spain. Sources were T cells, B-cell-depleted T cells, or PBMCs; the material itself was cDNA or gDNA.

Authors' analysis steps: Reference gene primer amplification gave nucleated cell count estimates. Clones were read by immunoSEQ multiplex PCR, and TCRdb kept only the in-frame ones, dropping some. V, J and clone size reflect that table, while D and trimming were determined from the DNA. This table holds about 57,000 clones, 82% found once. Germline lookup yields CDR1 MNHEY and CDR2 SVGAGI. With 6 bases clipped from V and 8 bases from J, the junction kept 6 bases outside the gene matches. The CDR3 is 13 amino acids. The V gene is TRBV6-5, the J gene TRBJ1-2, with 10 bases identical to TRBD1. This sequence was found in an elderly woman with acute or convalescent COVID-19. The sequenced sample was peripheral blood. CDR3 loop: CASSQTGGRGYTF. DNA of the CDR3: TGTGCCAGCAGCCAGACAGGGGGCAGAGGCTACACCTTC.